The 5 T cell receptor beta chains below come from one sample, sequenced in a study of blood T cells in healthy people across ages. It was with a sample-barcoded 5' primer and a J-beta primer mix that a second PCR of roughly 7 to 12 cycles was run. TCRdb analysed the 5' RACE reads with MiXCR anew, one entry per CDR3 protein. The table shows over 500,000 distinct CDR3 sequences, with about 51% occurring only once. Sequencing input: blood. These receptors all stem from a woman of 80 years or more in good health.

The V and J genes are TRBV13 and TRBJ1-4, with a weak D call TRBD1 (5 bases). This CDR3 is built from 13 residues. Germline V CDR1 and CDR2: PRHDT, FYEKMQ (reference sequence). Deletions cut 5 bases from V and 7 bases from J, with 11 bases between. The CDR3 DNA follows: TGTGCCAGCAGCCCTCTGAGGGGTGAAAAACTGTTTTTT. Translation gives CASSPLRGEKLFF.

The CDR3 DNA reads as TGTGCCAGCAGCCAAGAAGTACTAGCCAAAAACATTCAGTACTTC. It is translated as CASSQEVLAKNIQYF. The chain combines TRBV3-1 with TRBJ2-4; no clear D gene. This CDR3 comprises 15 residues. V lost 0 bases and J lost 0, with 6 bases in between. Germline CDR1 and CDR2: LGHDT and YNNKEL (reference sequence).

This clonotype was seen a few times. The chain employs TRBV15 and TRBJ2-7, with D uncertain. From germline, CDR1 is LNHNV and CDR2 YYDKDF (reference sequence). This CDR3 has 15 amino acids. V lost 2 bases and J 0 bases, leaving 11 bases between the germline ends. CDR3 amino acids: CATSRHSFGSYEQYF. The DNA for the CDR3 is TGTGCCACCAGCAGACATTCTTTTGGCTCCTACGAGCAGTACTTC.

The sample holds a few counts of this clonotype. This rearrangement joins TRBV20-1 to TRBJ2-1; 11 bases agree with TRBD2. The ends lost 3 bases at V and 9 bases at J; junction bases unmatched: 4. CDR1 and CDR2 (germline): DFQATT, SNEGSKA (reference sequence). This CDR3 is 13 amino acids long. The CDR3 sequence is CSARLTSGSEQFF. The CDR3 coding sequence is TGCAGTGCTAGGCTTACTAGCGGGAGTGAGCAGTTCTTC.

The chain joins TRBV29-1 to TRBJ2-3, with unresolved D. Gene TRBJ1-5 matches the end of the DNA better, so the J call may be wrong. The germline CDR1 and CDR2 sequences are SQVTM and ANQGSEA. This CDR3 is 12 amino acids long. The CDR3 DNA reads as TGCAGCGTTGTAATAGTCACAGATACGCAGCATTTT. It codes for CSVVIVTDTQHF.